The subject of this entry is one TCR beta chain. This sample is part of a study of control samples from healthy donors and cancer patients. The data were produced by immunoSEQ multiplex PCR, yet TCRdb's version contains in-frame clones alone and is incomplete. Among tens of thousands of clones listed, around 87% were seen once. The sequencing sample was made of PBMCs. The source is a woman aged 60 to 75 with lung cancer.

For the CDR3, the DNA is TGCGCCAGCAGCTTTGGGCGGGGGACCAATGAGCAGTTCTTC. The encoded protein is CASSFGRGTNEQFF. The gene calls are TRBV5-1 and TRBJ2-1; 7 nucleotides align to TRBD2. The V and J ends lost 2 bases and 6 bases, in that order; junction bases with no gene match: 5. Germline V gene sequence: CDR1 SGHRS, CDR2 YFSETQ. The CDR3 sequence is 14 residues long.